This T cell receptor beta chain was recorded in a study of T cells in Graves' hyperthyroidism and ophthalmopathy. Amplification yielded TCR beta CDR3 regions, with RNA transcripts as the source. The HTBI primer set served for first-round RT-PCR of the TCR CDR3. MiXCR, run by TCRdb on the multiplex PCR reads, gives a single entry per CDR3 protein. Among roughly 500,000 distinct CDR3 sequences, approximately 49% were seen once, and the ten largest hold roughly 45%. Criteria for exclusion of patients were uncontrolled infection, other autoimmune disease, pregnancy or lactation. Germline V gene sequence: CDR1 DFQATT, CDR2 SNEGSKA (reference sequence). This CDR3 comprises 13 residues. Trimming stripped 3 bases from V and 8 bases from J, with 16 bases between. Findings of the study overall: Blood samples included most of the expanded thyroid clonotypes exceeding 0.001.

This clonotype was observed many times. Its antigen is not known. This receptor was obtained from an adult woman with Graves' disease, either hyperthyroidism or ophthalmopathy (not recorded which). Sequencing was done on a sample of peripheral blood or thyroid tissue (not recorded which). The J gene is TRBJ1-2, the V gene TRBV20-1; D unresolved. CDR3 nucleotides: TGCAGTGCTAGCGAAGACGAGTACGTGGGCTACACCTTC. This encodes CSASEDEYVGYTF.